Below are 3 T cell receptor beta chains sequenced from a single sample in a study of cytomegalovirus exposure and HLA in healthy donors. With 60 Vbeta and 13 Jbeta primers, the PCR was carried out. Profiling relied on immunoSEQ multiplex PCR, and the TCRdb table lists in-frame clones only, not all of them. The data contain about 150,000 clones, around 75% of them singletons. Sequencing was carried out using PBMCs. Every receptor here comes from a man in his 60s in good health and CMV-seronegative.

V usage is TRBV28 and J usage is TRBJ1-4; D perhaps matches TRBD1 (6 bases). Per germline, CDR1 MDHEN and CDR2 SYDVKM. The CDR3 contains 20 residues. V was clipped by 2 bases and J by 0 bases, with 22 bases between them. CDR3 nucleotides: TGTGCCAGCAGTTTAAGTCTCCGGACAGTTAGAAATGCAACTAATGAAAAACTGTTTTTT. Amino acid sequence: CASSLSLRTVRNATNEKLFF.

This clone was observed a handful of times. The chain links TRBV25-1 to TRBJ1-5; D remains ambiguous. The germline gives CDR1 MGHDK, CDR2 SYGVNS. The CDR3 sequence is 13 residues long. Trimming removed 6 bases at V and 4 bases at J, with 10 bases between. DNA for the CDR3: TGTGCCAGCAGCGCCGACGGGAATCAGCCCCAGCATTTT. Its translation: CASSADGNQPQHF.

The CDR3 region is CASSLDTYTDTQYF. The CDR3 nucleotides read TGTGCCAGCAGCTTAGATACCTACACAGATACGCAGTATTTT. This chain connects TRBV7-3 to TRBJ2-3; D unresolved. Germline V gene lookup returns CDR1 SGHTA and CDR2 FQGTGA. The CDR3 is made up of 14 amino acids. V was clipped by 2 bases and J by 2 bases, with 8 bases between them.